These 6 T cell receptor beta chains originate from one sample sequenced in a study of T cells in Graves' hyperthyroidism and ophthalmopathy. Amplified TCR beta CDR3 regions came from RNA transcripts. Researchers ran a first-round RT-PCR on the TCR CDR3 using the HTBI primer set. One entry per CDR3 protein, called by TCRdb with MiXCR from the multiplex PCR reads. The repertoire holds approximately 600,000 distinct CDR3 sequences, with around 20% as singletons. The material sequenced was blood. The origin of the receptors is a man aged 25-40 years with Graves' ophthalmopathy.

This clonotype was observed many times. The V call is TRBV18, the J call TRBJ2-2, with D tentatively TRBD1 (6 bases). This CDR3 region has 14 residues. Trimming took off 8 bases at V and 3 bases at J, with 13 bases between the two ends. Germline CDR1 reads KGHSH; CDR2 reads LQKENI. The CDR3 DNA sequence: TGTGCCAGCGCACAACAGGGCGACACCGGGGAGCTGTTTTTT. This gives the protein CASAQQGDTGELFF.

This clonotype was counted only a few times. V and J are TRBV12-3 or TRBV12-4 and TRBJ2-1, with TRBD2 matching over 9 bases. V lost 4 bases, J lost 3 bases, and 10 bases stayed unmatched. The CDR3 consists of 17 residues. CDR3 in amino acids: CASSSKSGTSFYNEQFF. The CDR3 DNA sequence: TGTGCCAGCAGTTCCAAATCCGGGACTAGCTTCTACAATGAGCAGTTCTTC.

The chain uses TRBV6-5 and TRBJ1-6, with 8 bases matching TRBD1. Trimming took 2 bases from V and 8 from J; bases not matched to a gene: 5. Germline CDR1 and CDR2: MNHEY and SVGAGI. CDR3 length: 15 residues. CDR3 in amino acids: CASSYRQGLHSPLHF. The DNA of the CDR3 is TGTGCCAGCAGTTACCGACAGGGGTTGCATTCACCCCTCCACTTT.

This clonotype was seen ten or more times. The CDR3 protein is CSASSGDMNTEAFF. CDR3 coding DNA: TGCAGTGCTAGTTCGGGGGACATGAACACTGAAGCTTTCTTT. The chain joins TRBV20-1 to TRBJ1-1; D is possibly TRBD1 (6 bases). This CDR3 comprises 14 residues. Trimming cost V 3 bases and J 0 bases, with 11 bases left between them. Germline V gene data show CDR1 as DFQATT and CDR2 as SNEGSKA (reference sequence).

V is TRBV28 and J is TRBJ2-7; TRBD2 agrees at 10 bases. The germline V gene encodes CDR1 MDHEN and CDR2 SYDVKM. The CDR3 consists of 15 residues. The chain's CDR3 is CATAPASGSRYEQYF. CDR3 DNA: TGTGCAACCGCCCCTGCTAGCGGGAGCCGGTACGAGCAGTACTTC.

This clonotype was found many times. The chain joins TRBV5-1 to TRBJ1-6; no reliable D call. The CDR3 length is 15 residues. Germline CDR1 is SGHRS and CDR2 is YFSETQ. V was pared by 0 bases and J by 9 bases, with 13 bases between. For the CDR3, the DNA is TGCGCCAGCAGCTTGGACGATGTAGGGTCTTCACCCCTCCACTTT. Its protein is CASSLDDVGSSPLHF. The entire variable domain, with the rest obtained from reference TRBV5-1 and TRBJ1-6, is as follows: KAGVTQTPRYLIKTRGQQVTLSCSPISGHRSVSWYQQTPGQGLQFLFEYFSETQRNKGNFPGRFSGRQFSNSRSEMNVSTLELGDSALYLCASSLDDVGSSPLHFGNGTRLTVT.